These 27 T cell receptor beta chains were sequenced from one sample in a study of blood T cell repertoires in COVID-19. Assay: immunoSEQ multiplex PCR; the TCRdb copy retains only in-frame clones and omits some. The sample lists fewer than 110,000 clones, 89% occurring once. Material for sequencing was peripheral blood. The receptor set was obtained from a middle-aged man with active or convalescent COVID-19.

The rearrangement joins TRBV10-3 to TRBJ2-7; TRBD1 matches at 11 bases. Germline values: CDR1 ENHRY, CDR2 SYGVKD. The CDR3 is 15 amino acids. With V trimmed by 3 bases and J by 7 bases, 8 bases remained unmatched. Here the CDR3 DNA reads TGTGCCATCAGTGATTCCGGGACAGGGGGGAGAGAGCAGTACTTC. Translation: CAISDSGTGGREQYF.

The chain uses TRBV19 and TRBJ1-1; tentatively, D is TRBD1 (6 bases). Germline loops: CDR1 LNHDA, CDR2 SQIVND (reference sequence). The V end lost 5 bases, the J end lost 6 bases, and 13 bases lay between the germline ends. The CDR3 extends over 13 amino acids. CDR3 coding DNA: TGTGCCAGTAGTGTCCCCAGGGGTCCTGAAGCTTTCTTT. Protein sequence: CASSVPRGPEAFF.

This chain joins TRBV18 and TRBJ2-2; D possibly corresponds to TRBD2 (6 bases). Looked up from germline, CDR1 is KGHSH and CDR2 is LQKENI. This CDR3 has 15 amino acids. Trimming took 0 bases from V and 7 from J, leaving 12 bases between them. The CDR3 is CASSPPGAGYGELFF. The CDR3 DNA reads as TGTGCCAGCTCACCACCGGGCGCGGGATACGGGGAGCTGTTTTTT.

The CDR3 reads CASSDGQGAGGYTF. CDR3 coding DNA: TGTGCCAGCAGCGACGGACAGGGGGCGGGAGGCTACACCTTC. The rearrangement joins TRBV9 to TRBJ1-2; TRBD1 matches at 11 bases. V was pared by 3 bases and J by 8 bases, with 6 bases of the junction left unmatched. Germline-derived CDR1 and CDR2 are SGDLS and YYNGEE. This CDR3 region has 14 residues.

The gene calls are TRBV7-2 and TRBJ2-1; 7 bases align to TRBD2. Germline values: CDR1 SGHTA, CDR2 FQGNSA. The CDR3 is made up of 16 amino acids. V lost 1 base and J lost 4; bases outside the gene matches: 7. The CDR3 sequence is CASSLVGTTQYNEQFF. Here the CDR3 DNA reads TGTGCCAGCAGCTTAGTCGGGACTACACAATACAATGAGCAGTTCTTC.

The genes are TRBV28 and TRBJ2-7; 10 nucleotides match TRBD1. Germline assignment: CDR1 MDHEN and CDR2 SYDVKM. With V trimmed by 6 bases and J by 3 bases, 11 bases remained unmatched. The CDR3 sequence is 16 residues long. CDR3 coding DNA: TGTGCCAGCAGCTCTTTAGCCGACAGGGGGCTCTACGAGCAGTACTTC. This encodes CASSSLADRGLYEQYF.

The rearrangement uses TRBV5-6 and TRBJ1-1; D might be TRBD1 (6 bases). Germline-derived CDR1 and CDR2 are SGHDT and YYEEEE. The CDR3 length is 16 residues. V gave up 2 bases and J gave up 1 base, with 15 bases separating them. CDR3 loop: CASSFVGWDKNTEAFF. DNA of the CDR3: TGTGCCAGCAGCTTCGTTGGTTGGGACAAGAACACTGAAGCTTTCTTT.

The chain has TRBV19 and TRBJ1-5, with TRBD1 matching over 7 bases. Germline V gives CDR1 LNHDA, CDR2 SQIVND (reference sequence). V gave up 9 bases and J gave up 2 bases; unmatched junction bases: 13. The CDR3 contains 16 residues. The chain's CDR3 is CASNNKGGGRNQPQHF. In DNA, the CDR3 is TGTGCCAGCAATAATAAAGGGGGCGGTCGCAATCAGCCCCAGCATTTT.

The chain has TRBV28 and TRBJ1-1; no clear D gene. The V end was cut by 7 bases, the J end by 3 bases, with 12 bases between. Germline CDR1 and CDR2: MDHEN and SYDVKM. This CDR3 has 13 amino acids. The CDR3 here is CASISAGHTEAFF. Here the CDR3 DNA reads TGTGCCAGCATCTCGGCAGGCCACACTGAAGCTTTCTTT.

This rearrangement joins TRBV29-1 to TRBJ2-7; D is perhaps TRBD2 (6 bases). CDR1 SQVTM and CDR2 ANQGSEA come from the germline V gene. Trimming shortened V by 6 bases and J by 5 bases, and 20 bases separated the two germline ends. There are 14 residues in the CDR3. The CDR3 bases are TGCAGCGTGGCCCGGGGGACCCTCCCCCACGAGCAGTACTTC. Amino acids: CSVARGTLPHEQYF.

This chain links TRBV28 with TRBJ2-1; 8 bases are shared with TRBD1. CDR3 length: 15 residues. Trimming removed 2 bases from V and 7 bases from J; junction bases left unmatched: 7. Germline lookup yields CDR1 MDHEN and CDR2 SYDVKM. The CDR3 DNA is TGTGCCAGCAGTTTAGCGGACAGGGACTTGAATGAGCAGTTCTTC. Protein: CASSLADRDLNEQFF.

The chain recombines TRBV15 with TRBJ2-5; the match to TRBD1 covers 9 bases. The germline V gene encodes CDR1 LNHNV and CDR2 YYDKDF (reference sequence). The CDR3 consists of 16 residues. V shed 2 bases, J shed 5 bases, and the junction held 9 bases outside the gene matches. DNA of the CDR3: TGTGCCACCAGCAGAATTACAGGGGGCTCTTGGGAGACCCAGTACTTC. Its translation: CATSRITGGSWETQYF.

The V call is TRBV28, the J call TRBJ2-3; D is possibly TRBD1 (5 bases). Per the germline V gene, CDR1 is MDHEN and CDR2 is SYDVKM. The CDR3 is 17 residues long. The V end lost 5 bases, the J end lost 1 base, and 19 bases lay between the germline ends. CDR3 nucleotides: TGTGCCAGCAGTGTCGATTCAGGGATTTGGCGCACAGATACGCAGTATTTT. Encoded protein: CASSVDSGIWRTDTQYF. Variable domain in full (rest from reference TRBV28 and TRBJ2-3): DVKVTQSSRYLVKRTGEKVFLECVQDMDHENMFWYRQDPGLGLRLIYFSYDVKMKEKGDIPEGYSVSREKKERFSLILESASTNQTSMYLCASSVDSGIWRTDTQYFGPGTRLTVL.

This chain links TRBV19 with TRBJ1-5; D remains unclear. Per the germline V gene, CDR1 is LNHDA and CDR2 is SQIVND (reference sequence). This CDR3 is 13 amino acids long. V gave up 5 bases and J gave up 4 bases, with 9 bases separating them. As DNA, the CDR3 is TGTGCCAGTAGTGTCAGTGAAAATCAGCCCCAGCATTTT. It specifies CASSVSENQPQHF.

The rearrangement joins TRBV6-5 to TRBJ1-1; D unresolved. Trimming took 4 bases from V and 5 from J, leaving 5 bases between them. The germline CDR1 and CDR2 sequences are MNHEY and SVGAGI. The CDR3 consists of 11 residues. In nucleotides, the CDR3 is TGTGCCAGCAGTTTGGAGACTGAAGCTTTCTTT. As protein: CASSLETEAFF.

This chain joins TRBV6-5 and TRBJ1-6; D possibly corresponds to TRBD1 (6 bases). The CDR3 contains 15 residues. Trimming cost V 0 bases and J 7 bases, with 10 bases left between them. Looked up from germline, CDR1 is MNHEY and CDR2 is SVGAGI. CDR3 sequence: CASSYSTGQNSPLHF. The CDR3 DNA is TGTGCCAGCAGTTACTCCACAGGGCAAAATTCACCCCTCCACTTT.

V is TRBV19 and J is TRBJ2-2; TRBD1 matches at 7 bases. Per germline, CDR1 LNHDA and CDR2 SQIVND (reference sequence). Losses at the gene ends were 4 bases for V and 3 bases for J; bases not matched to a gene: 2. The CDR3 is 14 amino acids. The CDR3 reads CASSTGTDTGELFF. The DNA of the CDR3 is TGTGCCAGTAGTACAGGGACAGACACCGGGGAGCTGTTTTTT.

V usage is TRBV7-6 and J usage is TRBJ2-1; 10 bases align to TRBD2. In germline, CDR1 is SGHVS, CDR2 FNYEAQ. Trimming removed 4 bases from V and 7 bases from J; junction bases left unmatched: 10. The CDR3 consists of 16 residues. The CDR3 loop is CASSSTGTSVENEQFF. CDR3 in DNA: TGTGCCAGCAGCTCCACCGGGACTAGCGTAGAAAATGAGCAGTTCTTC.

This clone occurred once. The gene calls are TRBV7-2 and TRBJ2-1; the match to TRBD1 covers 7 bases. The CDR3 sequence is 11 residues long. The V segment lost 10 bases and the J segment 7 bases; nucleotides outside the gene matches: 4. Germline V gene lookup returns CDR1 SGHTA and CDR2 FQGNSA. The CDR3 nucleotides are TGTGCCACCGACAGGGAAAATGAGCAGTTCTTC. As protein: CATDRENEQFF. Combining the CDR3 with reference TRBV7-2 and TRBJ2-1 gives the whole variable domain GAGVSQSPSNKVTEKGKDVELRCDPISGHTALYWYRQSLGQGLEFLIYFQGNSAPDKSGLPSDRFSAERTGGSVSTLTIQRTQQEDSAVYLCATDRENEQFFGPGTRLTVL.

The chain joins TRBV5-1 to TRBJ2-1; 12 bases align to TRBD2. The CDR3 has 15 residues. J lost 11 bases, V lost 0 bases, and 6 bases had no gene match. Germline V lookup: CDR1 SGHRS, CDR2 YFSETQ. CDR3 nucleotides: TGCGCCAGCAGCTTGGTCCTAGCGGGAGGGGATCAGCAGTTCTTC. As protein: CASSLVLAGGDQQFF.

This chain joins TRBV3-1 (or the pseudogene TRBV3-2) and TRBJ1-1, with a weak D call TRBD1 (5 bases). Germline values: CDR1 LGHDT, CDR2 YNNKEL (reference sequence). With 5 bases removed from V and 2 bases from J, the gap between germline ends came to 12 bases. The CDR3 totals 14 residues. The CDR3 nucleotides read TGTGCCAGCAGCTCCTCGACAGTTAACACTGAAGCTTTCTTT. Translation gives CASSSSTVNTEAFF.

This clone appeared a few times. The V and J genes are TRBV7-2 and TRBJ1-4; 12 bases align to TRBD1. V shed 0 bases and J 5 bases; nucleotides not matched to a gene: 7. This CDR3 is built from 18 residues. The germline CDR1 and CDR2 sequences are SGHTA and FQGNSA. This chain's CDR3 is CASSLATPGQGANEKLFF. As DNA, the CDR3 is TGTGCCAGCAGCTTAGCGACCCCGGGACAGGGGGCCAATGAAAAACTGTTTTTT.

This sequence joins TRBV11-2 and TRBJ2-3; D unclear. This CDR3 has 11 amino acids. CDR1 is SGHAT, CDR2 FQNNGV, per germline. V lost 6 bases to trimming and J lost 6 bases, with 7 bases between them. CDR3 amino acids: CASSSEDTQYF. DNA for the CDR3: TGTGCCAGCAGTTCCGAGGATACGCAGTATTTT. The variable domain in full, with the rest retrieved from reference TRBV11-2 and TRBJ2-3, is EAGVAQSPRYKIIEKRQSVAFWCNPISGHATLYWYQQILGQGPKLLIQFQNNGVVDDSQLPKDRFSAERLKGVDSTLKIQPAKLEDSAVYLCASSSEDTQYFGPGTRLTVL.

The chain joins TRBV19 to TRBJ1-5, with D uncertain. CDR3 size: 15 residues. Germline CDR1 reads LNHDA; CDR2 reads SQIVND (reference sequence). Trimming cost V 6 bases and J 4 bases, with 16 bases left between them. The CDR3 bases are TGTGCCAGTAGACCGGACGGAGGGATAAATCAGCCCCAGCATTTT. This sequence encodes CASRPDGGINQPQHF.

The V call is TRBV5-4, the J call TRBJ2-2; 10 bases are a match to TRBD1. Germline V gene sequence: CDR1 SGHNT, CDR2 YYREEE (reference sequence). This CDR3 is built from 15 residues. The V and J ends lost 4 bases and 5 bases, in that order; junction bases with no gene match: 5. The CDR3 loop reads CASSPGQGRTGELFF. CDR3 nucleotide sequence: TGTGCCAGCAGCCCGGGACAGGGGAGGACCGGGGAGCTGTTTTTT. The full variable domain, with the rest looked up from reference TRBV5-4 and TRBJ2-2, is ETGVTQSPTHLIKTRGQQVTLRCSSQSGHNTVSWYQQALGQGPQFIFQYYREEENGRGNFPPRFSGLQFPNYSSELNVNALELDDSALYLCASSPGQGRTGELFFGEGSRLTVL.

The chain recombines TRBV11-1 with TRBJ2-1; TRBD2 is a possible D gene (6 bases). CDR1 is SGHAT and CDR2 is FQDESV in the germline V gene (reference sequence). The CDR3 consists of 14 residues. The V end lost 3 bases, the J end lost 9 bases, and 15 bases lay between the germline ends. The CDR3 loop is CASSLFRGTGEQFF. The CDR3 DNA sequence: TGTGCCAGCAGCTTGTTCCGAGGGACTGGTGAGCAGTTCTTC.

The chain uses TRBV4-3 and TRBJ1-2, with TRBD1 matching 12 bases. This CDR3 spans 15 amino acids. V shed 3 bases, J shed 4 bases, and the junction held 3 bases outside the gene matches. Looked up from germline, CDR1 is LGHNA and CDR2 is YSLEER. The CDR3 loop is CASSQGTGGGYGYTF. CDR3 bases: TGCGCCAGCAGCCAGGGGACAGGGGGCGGCTATGGCTACACCTTC.